Each of the 13 T cell receptor beta chains below was sequenced from the same sample in a study of blood T cell repertoires in COVID-19. Here immunoSEQ multiplex PCR was the method, and the copy in TCRdb shows in-frame clones only, minus some. The sample has around 110,000 clones, about 79% seen once. Sequencing was carried out using peripheral blood. The receptors stem from a woman in her 70s with acute or convalescent COVID-19.

V is TRBV19 and J is TRBJ1-6; 7 positions agree with TRBD1. With V trimmed by 1 base and J by 7 bases, 4 bases remained unmatched. The CDR3 extends over 15 amino acids. Germline assignment: CDR1 LNHDA and CDR2 SQIVND (reference sequence). CDR3 region: CASSIGGTANSPLHF. CDR3 nucleotides: TGTGCCAGTAGTATAGGTGGGACAGCAAATTCACCCCTCCACTTT.

The chain recombines TRBV11-2 with TRBJ1-2, with TRBD1 matching 10 bases. The CDR3 spans 15 residues. Germline CDR1 reads SGHAT; CDR2 reads FQNNGV. After removal of 1 base from V and 6 bases from J, the junction contained 5 bases not matched to a gene. The chain's CDR3 is CASSLARQGADGYTF. The CDR3 region has the DNA TGTGCCAGCAGCTTAGCTAGACAGGGGGCGGATGGCTACACCTTC. Variable domain in full (rest from reference TRBV11-2 and TRBJ1-2): EAGVAQSPRYKIIEKRQSVAFWCNPISGHATLYWYQQILGQGPKLLIQFQNNGVVDDSQLPKDRFSAERLKGVDSTLKIQPAKLEDSAVYLCASSLARQGADGYTFGSGTRLTVV.

The chain links TRBV18 to TRBJ2-7; 11 bases agree with TRBD1. The CDR3 spans 14 residues. Unmatched junction bases numbered 1, after V lost 3 bases and J lost 3 bases. Germline V gene data show CDR1 as KGHSH and CDR2 as LQKENI. DNA of the CDR3: TGTGCCAGCTCACCGGGACAGGGGGTCTACGAGCAGTACGTC. Protein: CASSPGQGVYEQYV.

The rearrangement uses TRBV27 and TRBJ1-6, with D unresolved. Looked up from germline, CDR1 is MNHEY and CDR2 is SMNVEV (reference sequence). The CDR3 loop spans 14 amino acids. Trimming pared 3 bases from V and 10 bases from J, leaving 13 bases between. In nucleotides, the CDR3 is TGTGCCAGCAGTTTCCGACGGGAGGGATCACCCCTCCACTTT. This encodes CASSFRREGSPLHF.

The chain combines TRBV2 with TRBJ1-2; the match to TRBD1 covers 8 bases. The CDR3 sequence is 15 residues long. After removal of 6 bases from V and 2 bases from J, the junction contained 8 bases not matched to a gene. Germline loops: CDR1 SNHLY, CDR2 FYNNEI. The DNA of the CDR3 is TGTGCCAGCAGGACCCGGGACAGGCGGAACTATGGCTACACCTTC. Translated: CASRTRDRRNYGYTF.

The chain employs TRBV19 and TRBJ2-1; 10 nucleotides agree with TRBD1. Germline values: CDR1 LNHDA, CDR2 SQIVND (reference sequence). V trimming: 4 bases; J trimming: 7 bases; junction bases outside the gene matches: 4. This CDR3 is 14 amino acids long. CDR3 coding DNA: TGTGCCAGTAGTAGCAAGGGACAGGGGAATGAGCAGTTCTTC. Translating it yields CASSSKGQGNEQFF.

The genes are TRBV2 and TRBJ2-7; perhaps TRBD1 as D (5 bases). CDR3 length: 17 amino acids. The germline gives CDR1 SNHLY, CDR2 FYNNEI. The ends were cut back, 2 bases at V and 0 bases at J, with 17 bases in the middle. CDR3 region: CASSEHPLGVSSYEQYF. The CDR3 DNA reads as TGTGCCAGCAGTGAACACCCTCTAGGGGTGAGCTCCTACGAGCAGTACTTC.

This clone was found a few times. V usage is TRBV12-3 or TRBV12-4 and J usage is TRBJ2-3; D is unclear. V lost 2 bases and J 5 bases, leaving 8 bases between the germline ends. The CDR3 sequence is 13 residues long. Here the CDR3 DNA reads TGTGCCAGCAGTTTACTGAGCGAAGATACGCAGTATTTT. Encoded protein: CASSLLSEDTQYF.

The CDR3 DNA reads TGCGCCAGCAGCCAAGCCCGACAGACCAATCAGCCCCAGCATTTT. This codes for CASSQARQTNQPQHF. The chain is built from TRBV4-3 and TRBJ1-5; perhaps TRBD1 as D (5 bases). The CDR3 runs to 15 residues. Germline loops: CDR1 LGHNA, CDR2 YSLEER. The germline V and J ends were trimmed by 1 base and 3 bases, with 10 bases remaining between them.

CDR3 sequence (DNA): TGTGCCAGCAGTTACTCGTACGGTGATCAGCCCCAGCATTTT. Amino acids: CASSYSYGDQPQHF. The chain couples TRBV6-5 to TRBJ1-5; D remains unclear. The ends were cut back, 0 bases at V and 5 bases at J, with 8 bases in the middle. This CDR3 is built from 14 residues. The germline CDR1 and CDR2 sequences are MNHEY and SVGAGI.

The J gene is TRBJ1-2, the V gene TRBV5-4; tentative D call: TRBD1 (5 bases). V lost 4 bases and J lost 7, with 20 bases in between. CDR3 length: 15 amino acids. CDR1 and CDR2 from the germline V gene are SGHNT and YYREEE (reference sequence). The CDR3 nucleotides are TGTGCCAGCAGCCCGGCGGGGGATTTAAGCGGTGGCTACACCTTC. It encodes CASSPAGDLSGGYTF.

The J gene is TRBJ1-4, the V gene TRBV19; 8 positions agree with TRBD1. V lost 4 bases, J lost 2 bases, and 0 bases stayed unmatched. The germline V gene encodes CDR1 LNHDA and CDR2 SQIVND (reference sequence). There are 14 residues in the CDR3. For the CDR3, the DNA is TGTGCCAGTAGTAGGACAGGGACTAATGAAAAACTGTTTTTT. Its protein is CASSRTGTNEKLFF.

In DNA, the CDR3 is TGTGCCATCGGGCGGGGGGCTCAAGAGACCCAGTACTTC. It yields the protein CAIGRGAQETQYF. The chain carries TRBV10-3 and TRBJ2-5, with TRBD2 identical over 8 bases. This CDR3 has 13 amino acids. The germline gives CDR1 ENHRY, CDR2 SYGVKD. The V gene end was trimmed by 8 bases and the J gene end by 2 bases; junction bases not matched to a gene: 4.